The 29 T cell receptor beta chains presented below share a single source sample, sequenced in a study of blood T cell repertoires in COVID-19. Libraries were prepared by immunoSEQ multiplex PCR; TCRdb keeps only in-frame clonotypes and omits some of them. The table includes 85,000 to 95,000 clones, approximately 86% detected once. Input material: peripheral blood. These TCRs come from a woman older than 75 with acute or convalescent COVID-19.

This chain links TRBV7-2 with TRBJ2-7; perhaps TRBD1 as D (6 bases). From germline, CDR1 is SGHTA and CDR2 FQGNSA. The CDR3 length is 15 residues. The V and J ends lost 1 base and 3 bases respectively, with 13 bases between them. The CDR3 is CASSLVQGTNYEQYF. CDR3 coding DNA: TGTGCCAGCAGCTTAGTGCAGGGGACAAACTACGAGCAGTACTTC.

The rearrangement uses TRBV14 and TRBJ2-7, with D possibly being TRBD1 (5 bases). V lost 0 bases to trimming and J lost 3 bases, with 12 bases between them. The germline gives CDR1 SGHDN, CDR2 FVKESK. This CDR3 is built from 15 residues. DNA of the CDR3: TGTGCCAGCAGCCAAGATTTCAAGGGGTACTACGAGCAGTACTTC. Amino acids: CASSQDFKGYYEQYF.

J is TRBJ2-7 and V is TRBV5-4; TRBD1 matches at 10 bases. V lost 0 bases to trimming and J lost 2 bases; unmatched junction nucleotides: 8. Germline CDR1 reads SGHNT; CDR2 reads YYREEE (reference sequence). CDR3 length equals 17 residues. CDR3 protein: CASSLAGGTGAPYEQYF. CDR3 in DNA: TGTGCCAGCAGCTTGGCCGGCGGGACAGGGGCTCCCTACGAGCAGTACTTC.

V and J are TRBV3-1 (or the pseudogene TRBV3-2) and TRBJ1-3; D perhaps matches TRBD1 (6 bases). This CDR3 spans 13 amino acids. CDR1 is LGHDT, CDR2 YNNKEL, per germline (reference sequence). The V and J ends lost 6 bases and 0 bases respectively, with 6 bases between them. The CDR3 sequence: CASRQGSGNTIYF. CDR3 nucleotides: TGTGCCAGCAGACAGGGCTCTGGAAACACCATATATTTT.

V usage is TRBV5-5 and J usage is TRBJ2-3, with TRBD2 matching 10 bases. The CDR3 is 18 amino acids. V was clipped by 1 base and J by 0 bases; unmatched bases: 8. The germline V gene encodes CDR1 SGHKS and CDR2 YYEKEE (reference sequence). CDR3 sequence reads: CASSLTSGEPYSTDTQYF. The DNA for the CDR3 is TGTGCCAGCAGCTTGACTAGCGGGGAACCATATAGCACAGATACGCAGTATTTT.

The gene calls are TRBV30 and TRBJ2-7, with 7 nucleotides matching TRBD2. Germline CDR1 is GTSNPN and CDR2 is SVGIG (reference sequence). This CDR3 comprises 11 residues. V trimming: 7 bases; J trimming: 4 bases; junction bases outside the gene matches: 4. Here the CDR3 reads CASSGGYEQYF. In DNA, the CDR3 is TGTGCCTCTAGCGGAGGGTACGAGCAGTACTTC.

The chain uses TRBV7-6 and TRBJ1-2, with 9 bases identical to TRBD1. The CDR3 runs 15 residues. Germline CDR1 is SGHVS and CDR2 is FNYEAQ. V shed 6 bases, J shed 4 bases, and the junction held 9 bases outside the gene matches. The CDR3 region is CASRGGTGNSYGYTF. The CDR3 nucleotides are TGTGCCAGCAGGGGTGGGACAGGGAATAGCTATGGCTACACCTTC.

The chain joins TRBV9 to TRBJ2-5; D may be TRBD2 (7 bases). Germline values: CDR1 SGDLS, CDR2 YYNGEE. The CDR3 length is 17 residues. The ends were cut back, 0 bases at V and 5 bases at J, with 20 bases in the middle. The CDR3 protein is CASSVEAGARPGETQYF. The CDR3 nucleotides read TGTGCCAGCAGCGTAGAGGCGGGGGCTAGGCCAGGGGAGACCCAGTACTTC.

The V call is TRBV3-1 (or the pseudogene TRBV3-2), the J call TRBJ2-7; D remains ambiguous. CDR3 size: 14 residues. Germline CDR1 and CDR2: LGHDT and YNNKEL (reference sequence). Trimming took off 0 bases at V and 2 bases at J, with 8 bases between the two ends. The CDR3 nucleotides read TGTGCCAGCAGCCAAGATAACAGAGCCTACGAGCAGTACTTC. Translation gives CASSQDNRAYEQYF.

V gene TRBV2 combines with J gene TRBJ2-3; weak D call: TRBD1 (6 bases). Germline CDR1 is SNHLY and CDR2 is FYNNEI. V lost 6 bases, J lost 4 bases, and 20 bases lay in between. CDR3 length: 16 amino acids. DNA of the CDR3: TGTGCCAGCAGCCGCCTAGTAGCCAGGGGCGCAGATACGCAGTATTTT. Its translation: CASSRLVARGADTQYF. The whole variable domain, remainder taken from reference TRBV2 and TRBJ2-3, is EPEVTQTPSHQVTQMGQEVILRCVPISNHLYFYWYRQILGQKVEFLVSFYNNEISEKSEIFDDQFSVERPDGSNFTLKIRSTKLEDSAMYFCASSRLVARGADTQYFGPGTRLTVL.

The J gene is TRBJ1-5, the V gene TRBV2; D gene unclear. The CDR3 sequence is 13 residues long. In germline, CDR1 is SNHLY, CDR2 FYNNEI. V was cut by 6 bases and J by 3 bases, with 9 bases left in between. CDR3 sequence: CASRPAYNQPQHF. The DNA for the CDR3 is TGTGCCAGCAGGCCCGCGTACAATCAGCCCCAGCATTTT.

The J gene is TRBJ2-7, the V gene TRBV4-2; TRBD1 agrees at 12 bases. V was clipped by 4 bases and J by 4 bases; unmatched bases: 5. Germline CDR1 is LGHNA and CDR2 is YNFKEQ. The CDR3 consists of 15 residues. This chain's CDR3 is CASSRGDRGLYEQYF. DNA of the CDR3: TGTGCCAGCAGCCGAGGGGACAGGGGGCTTTACGAGCAGTACTTC.

This sequence joins TRBV3-1 (or the pseudogene TRBV3-2) and TRBJ2-1; no reliable D call. CDR1 and CDR2 from the germline V gene are LGHDT and YNNKEL (reference sequence). CDR3 length: 15 residues. The ends were cut back, 2 bases at V and 7 bases at J, with 15 bases in the middle. CDR3 protein: CASSQLITALNEQFF. The CDR3, as DNA: TGTGCCAGCAGCCAATTAATAACTGCCCTTAATGAGCAGTTCTTC.

The gene calls are TRBV7-3 and TRBJ2-7; TRBD1 aligns across 8 bases. Germline V gives CDR1 SGHTA, CDR2 FQGTGA. This CDR3 region has 14 residues. V shed 4 bases, J shed 1 base, and the junction held 3 bases outside the gene matches. In DNA, the CDR3 is TGTGCCAGCAGCTCCGGACAGGGTTCCTACGAGCAGTACTTC. It translates to CASSSGQGSYEQYF. Together with reference TRBV7-3 and TRBJ2-7, the CDR3 gives the full variable domain: GAGVSQTPSNKVTEKGKYVELRCDPISGHTALYWYRQSLGQGPEFLIYFQGTGAADDSGLPNDRFFAVRPEGSVSTLKIQRTERGDSAVYLCASSSGQGSYEQYFGPGTRLTVT.

V gene TRBV19 combines with J gene TRBJ1-1, with a tentative D call TRBD1 (5 bases). Between the trimmed V and J ends, which lost 7 bases and 5 bases, there was a span of 17 bases. The CDR3 totals 14 residues. Germline CDR1 and CDR2: LNHDA and SQIVND (reference sequence). CDR3 sequence (DNA): TGTGCCAGTAACTTAGGGGCCAGCCGGACTGAAGCTTTCTTT. Its translation is CASNLGASRTEAFF. The variable domain in full, with the rest retrieved from reference TRBV19 and TRBJ1-1, is DGGITQSPKYLFRKEGQNVTLSCEQNLNHDAMYWYRQDPGQGLRLIYYSQIVNDFQKGDIAEGYSVSREKKESFPLTVTSAQKNPTAFYLCASNLGASRTEAFFGQGTRLTVV.

The chain couples TRBV2 to TRBJ1-2; 7 nucleotides match TRBD1. V lost 5 bases and J lost 0; bases outside the gene matches: 6. This CDR3 has 15 amino acids. Germline lookup yields CDR1 SNHLY and CDR2 FYNNEI. The CDR3 DNA follows: TGTGCCAGCAGTATCCGGGACAGAGCTAACTATGGCTACACCTTC. Amino acid sequence: CASSIRDRANYGYTF.

This clone has a handful of counts. The genes are TRBV19 and TRBJ1-2; the D gene is possibly TRBD1 (5 bases). CDR1 is LNHDA, CDR2 SQIVND, per germline (reference sequence). V was shortened by 5 bases and J by 7 bases, with 14 bases between the two germline ends. This CDR3 comprises 13 residues. CDR3 bases: TGTGCCAGTAGTTACCCCTCCACAGGTGGCTACACCTTC. This gives the protein CASSYPSTGGYTF.

J is TRBJ1-5 and V is TRBV24-1; D remains unclear. This CDR3 region has 15 residues. V was clipped by 3 bases and J by 4 bases, with 12 bases between them. Germline-derived CDR1 and CDR2 are KGHDR and SFDVKD. For the CDR3, the DNA is TGTGCCACCAGTGATGGAGCTGGAGTTAATCAGCCCCAGCATTTT. Protein sequence: CATSDGAGVNQPQHF.

The chain is built from TRBV5-1 and TRBJ2-1, with 12 bases matching TRBD2. The germline gives CDR1 SGHRS, CDR2 YFSETQ. J gave up 8 bases and V 3 bases, and 12 bases lay outside the gene matches. The CDR3 is made up of 17 amino acids. The CDR3 region is CASSSTSGGPLEDEQFF. CDR3 DNA sequence: TGCGCCAGCAGCTCAACTAGCGGGGGGCCTCTTGAGGATGAGCAGTTCTTC.

The rearrangement links TRBV27 to TRBJ1-6, with a tentative D call TRBD1 (5 bases). Deletions cut 2 bases from V and 6 bases from J, with 23 bases between. The CDR3 runs 19 residues. Germline CDR1 and CDR2: MNHEY and SMNVEV (reference sequence). CDR3 sequence: CASSLRTPGRVVGNSPLHF. For the CDR3, the DNA is TGTGCCAGCAGTTTACGGACCCCGGGCAGGGTAGTGGGTAATTCACCCCTCCACTTT.

The chain joins TRBV3-1 (or the pseudogene TRBV3-2) to TRBJ2-1; maybe TRBD1 (6 bases). CDR3 length: 16 residues. The germline V gene has CDR1 LGHDT and CDR2 YNNKEL (reference sequence). The V end lost 4 bases, the J end lost 9 bases, and 22 bases lay between the germline ends. In nucleotides, the CDR3 is TGTGCCAGCAGCCGGGTAGGGACAACTACCCTGGGTGAGCAGTTCTTC. It encodes CASSRVGTTTLGEQFF.

The chain links TRBV14 to TRBJ2-1, with TRBD2 identical over 13 bases. V gave up 4 bases and J gave up 6 bases; unmatched junction bases: 3. This CDR3 has 15 amino acids. Looked up from germline, CDR1 is SGHDN and CDR2 is FVKESK. The CDR3: CASSRGTSGVNEQFF. Written as DNA, the CDR3 is TGTGCCAGCAGCCGGGGGACTAGCGGGGTCAATGAGCAGTTCTTC.

This clone was picked up a small number of times. The J gene is TRBJ2-1, the V gene TRBV15; D might be TRBD2 (5 bases). CDR1 and CDR2 (germline): LNHNV, YYDKDF (reference sequence). The V end lost 1 base, the J end lost 6 bases, and 10 bases lay between the germline ends. The CDR3 covers 14 residues. In DNA form, the CDR3 reads TGTGCCACCAGCAGAGGGGGTAGCGTCAATGAGCAGTTCTTC. Translating it yields CATSRGGSVNEQFF.

The V call is TRBV4-1, the J call TRBJ1-1, with 7 bases lining up with TRBD1. Germline CDR1 MGHRA, CDR2 YSYEKL. This CDR3 has 16 amino acids. V gave up 1 base and J gave up 11 bases; unmatched junction bases: 16. DNA of the CDR3: TGCGCCAGCAGCCAAGGGGGGTCAGGGGGGATCGTGTACGCTTTCTTT. This sequence encodes CASSQGGSGGIVYAFF.

The chain has TRBV15 and TRBJ1-4; TRBD1 matches 7 bases. V was clipped by 1 base and J by 5 bases; unmatched bases: 10. The germline gives CDR1 LNHNV, CDR2 YYDKDF (reference sequence). This CDR3 comprises 17 residues. CDR3 nucleotides: TGTGCCACCAGCAGAGGGGGAGGTCAGGGGGTGAATGAAAAACTGTTTTTT. Its translation is CATSRGGGQGVNEKLFF.

The chain couples TRBV4-1 to TRBJ2-1, with a weak D call TRBD1 (5 bases). CDR1 is MGHRA and CDR2 is YSYEKL in the germline V gene. V lost 8 bases, J lost 6 bases, and 14 bases lay in between. CDR3 size: 13 residues. The CDR3 spells CASRQGDSNEQFF. The CDR3 DNA reads TGCGCCAGCCGGCAGGGCGACAGCAATGAGCAGTTCTTC.

V and J are TRBV3-1 (or the pseudogene TRBV3-2) and TRBJ2-3; TRBD1 might be the D (7 bases). Germline CDR1 is LGHDT and CDR2 is YNNKEL (reference sequence). The ends were cut back, 1 base at V and 5 bases at J, with 16 bases in the middle. The CDR3 consists of 16 residues. CDR3 sequence reads: CASSQVTAGGRDTQYF. The CDR3 bases are TGTGCCAGCAGCCAAGTTACGGCAGGGGGGAGAGATACGCAGTATTTT.

The chain is built from TRBV2 and TRBJ1-4; perhaps TRBD1 as D (5 bases). Germline CDR1 is SNHLY and CDR2 is FYNNEI. Trimming removed 9 bases at V and 0 bases at J, with 11 bases between. The CDR3 consists of 14 residues. The CDR3 DNA reads as TGTGCCAGAGGGGTGGGATCAACTAATGAAAAACTGTTTTTT. This gives the protein CARGVGSTNEKLFF.

The genes are TRBV7-3 and TRBJ2-1; D might be TRBD2 (6 bases). CDR3 length equals 15 residues. With 5 bases removed from V and 0 bases from J, the gap between germline ends came to 11 bases. Germline CDR1 SGHTA, CDR2 FQGTGA. CDR3 in DNA: TGTGCCAGCAGCCCCGGAGGGAGCTCCTACAATGAGCAGTTCTTC. This translates into CASSPGGSSYNEQFF.